One sample yielded the 31 T cell receptor beta chains listed below, sequenced in a study of Graves' ophthalmopathy and Graves' hyperthyroidism. Transcripts of RNA were the source for amplifying TCR beta CDR3 regions. An opening RT-PCR round employed HTBI primers and preceded a second-round multiplex PCR. One entry per CDR3 protein, called by TCRdb with MiXCR from the multiplex PCR reads. The top ten hold about 1.4% of the sample, which has about 410,000 distinct CDR3 sequences, about a sixth seen once. The specimen was peripheral blood. These receptors all stem from a woman aged 18-29 years with Graves' ophthalmopathy.

This clonotype was counted ten times or more. The V gene is TRBV11-2, the J gene TRBJ2-4; D is perhaps TRBD1 or TRBD2 (5 bases each). The CDR3 is 16 amino acids. V was trimmed by 4 bases and J by 0 bases, leaving 13 bases between them. Germline CDR1 reads SGHAT; CDR2 reads FQNNGV. The CDR3 nucleotides are TGTGCCAGCAGCTCCGGGACCATCCCAGCCAAAAACATTCAGTACTTC. Translation gives CASSSGTIPAKNIQYF.

This clonotype was found many times. V usage is TRBV7-2 and J usage is TRBJ2-7; 8 bases agree with TRBD2. This CDR3 has 15 residues. The germline CDR1 and CDR2 sequences are SGHTA and FQGNSA. V was pared by 6 bases and J by 2 bases, with 9 bases of the junction left unmatched. CDR3: CASRRGTSSAYEQYF. CDR3 bases: TGTGCCAGCAGGAGAGGGACTAGTAGTGCCTACGAGCAGTACTTC.

This clonotype was seen repeatedly, ten times or more. This rearrangement joins TRBV6-5 to TRBJ2-5, with a possible D match to TRBD1 (6 bases). V was trimmed by 4 bases and J by 5 bases, leaving 17 bases between them. The germline CDR1 and CDR2 sequences are MNHEY and SVGAGI. CDR3 length: 15 residues. The CDR3 bases are TGTGCCAGCAGTTCCCAAGACAGGAAGGTGGAGACCCAGTACTTC. Translating gives CASSSQDRKVETQYF.

This clonotype appeared many times. In DNA, the CDR3 is TGTGCCAGCAGCCCCGGACAGGCCCGCCACGAGCAGTACTTC. Its protein is CASSPGQARHEQYF. V and J are TRBV11-2 and TRBJ2-7; TRBD1 aligns across 7 bases. V gave up 5 bases and J gave up 5 bases; unmatched junction bases: 9. The CDR3 runs 14 residues. Germline CDR1 reads SGHAT; CDR2 reads FQNNGV.

The chain uses TRBV12-3 or TRBV12-4 and TRBJ1-1; 10 bases line up with TRBD1. The V and J ends lost 6 bases and 8 bases, in that order; junction bases with no gene match: 6. The CDR3 covers 13 residues. As DNA, the CDR3 is TGTGCCAGCAGGCCTGACAGGGGGCAGGAAGCTTTCTTT. The encoded protein is CASRPDRGQEAFF.

This clonotype was seen at least ten times. The chain has TRBV12-3 or TRBV12-4 and TRBJ1-5; D remains ambiguous. CDR3 size: 14 residues. Trimming pared 1 base from V and 0 bases from J, leaving 4 bases between. In DNA form, the CDR3 reads TGTGCCAGCAGTTTAGACGTTAGCAATCAGCCCCAGCATTTT. Its protein is CASSLDVSNQPQHF.

The rearrangement links TRBV12-3 or TRBV12-4 to TRBJ2-2, with D perhaps being TRBD1 or TRBD2 (5 bases each). The CDR3 runs 16 residues. V was pared by 6 bases and J by 3 bases, with 17 bases between. CDR3 bases: TGTGCCAGCAGCCTCGGGGCAGTTGGCTACACCGGGGAGCTGTTTTTT. Protein sequence: CASSLGAVGYTGELFF.

The V gene is TRBV30, the J gene TRBJ2-5; D possibly matches TRBD1 or TRBD2 (5 bases each). Germline V gene sequence: CDR1 GTSNPN, CDR2 SVGIG (reference sequence). This CDR3 has 16 residues. V lost 2 bases to trimming and J lost 5 bases, with 21 bases between them. The CDR3 coding sequence is TGTGCCTGGAGTTCTCGGACGGGGCTAATGTGGGAGACCCAGTACTTC. Translating gives CAWSSRTGLMWETQYF. Variable domain in full (rest from reference TRBV30 and TRBJ2-5): SQTIHQWPATLVQPVGSPLSLECTVEGTSNPNLYWYRQAAGRGLQLLFYSVGIGQISSEVPQNLSASRPQDRQFILSSKKLLLSDSGFYLCAWSSRTGLMWETQYFGPGTRLLVL.

This clonotype was recorded many times. V gene TRBV29-1 combines with J gene TRBJ2-2; possibly TRBD2 for D (6 bases). V shed 5 bases and J shed 2 bases, with 9 bases lying between them. Germline V lookup: CDR1 SQVTM, CDR2 ANQGSEA. The CDR3 totals 13 residues. The CDR3 is CSVLLANTGELFF. The DNA of the CDR3 is TGCAGCGTTTTACTAGCAAACACCGGGGAGCTGTTTTTT.

This chain joins TRBV2 and TRBJ2-2, with TRBD2 as a possible D gene (6 bases). The CDR3 is 15 amino acids. The V gene lost 6 bases and the J gene lost 6 bases, with 17 bases spanning the gap. Germline CDR1 reads SNHLY; CDR2 reads FYNNEI. The CDR3 reads CASSPDSRRAGELFF. The CDR3 coding sequence is TGTGCCAGCAGCCCCGACAGCCGGAGGGCCGGGGAGCTGTTTTTT. Full variable domain (remainder filled in from reference TRBV2 and TRBJ2-2): EPEVTQTPSHQVTQMGQEVILRCVPISNHLYFYWYRQILGQKVEFLVSFYNNEISEKSEIFDDQFSVERPDGSNFTLKIRSTKLEDSAMYFCASSPDSRRAGELFFGEGSRLTVL.

In its sample, this clonotype was seen many times. V usage is TRBV5-1 and J usage is TRBJ2-5; D may be TRBD2 (7 bases). Trimming took off 4 bases at V and 5 bases at J, with 15 bases between the two ends. CDR3 length equals 14 residues. Germline V lookup: CDR1 SGHRS, CDR2 YFSETQ. The CDR3 loop reads CASSPGGAGETQYF. DNA of the CDR3: TGCGCCAGCAGCCCTGGGGGGGCCGGGGAGACCCAGTACTTC.

At least ten counts were recorded for this clonotype. The chain has TRBV15 and TRBJ2-5, with D possibly matching TRBD2 (5 bases). Trimming removed 4 bases from V and 4 bases from J, with 16 bases in between. Germline CDR1 is LNHNV and CDR2 is YYDKDF (reference sequence). There are 15 residues in the CDR3. CDR3 bases: TGTGCCACCAGCACGGGATCCGGACTGGGAGAGACCCAGTACTTC. Amino acid sequence: CATSTGSGLGETQYF.

There are many counts of this clonotype. This sequence joins TRBV11-1 and TRBJ2-5, with D possibly being TRBD2 (6 bases). CDR3 length: 15 residues. The germline V gene encodes CDR1 SGHAT and CDR2 FQDESV (reference sequence). V shed 5 bases and J shed 5 bases, with 18 bases lying between them. The CDR3 loop is CASSQEGLSLETQYF. The DNA for the CDR3 is TGTGCCAGCAGCCAAGAGGGACTCTCCCTGGAGACCCAGTACTTC.

This clonotype was seen many times. A much larger clonotype is one base distant, so this may be a read error. The rearrangement uses TRBV24-1 and TRBJ1-1, with TRBD1 as a possible D gene (6 bases). The CDR3 loop spans 13 amino acids. Germline CDR1 is KGHDR and CDR2 is SFDVKD. CDR3 nucleotide sequence: TGTGCCACCAGTGAAAGGGGGAACACTGAAGCTCTCTTT. It yields the protein CATSERGNTEALF.

The rearrangement links TRBV2 to TRBJ2-5; 11 bases match TRBD2. This CDR3 region has 16 residues. V lost 5 bases, J lost 4 bases, and 9 bases stayed unmatched. Germline V gene data show CDR1 as SNHLY and CDR2 as FYNNEI. Here the CDR3 reads CASSRLAGTFGETQYF. In nucleotides, the CDR3 is TGTGCCAGCAGTAGACTAGCGGGGACCTTCGGAGAGACCCAGTACTTC.

CDR3 sequence reads: CASSFIGGAGYTF. In DNA form, the CDR3 reads TGTGCCAGCAGTTTTATAGGAGGGGCTGGCTACACCTTC. V gene TRBV12-3 or TRBV12-4 combines with J gene TRBJ1-2; weak D call: TRBD1 (5 bases). The germline V and J ends were trimmed by 3 bases and 7 bases, with 12 bases remaining between them. The CDR3 runs 13 residues.

Ten or more counts support this clonotype. This may stem from a read error, because a much larger clone lies one nucleotide away. The J gene is TRBJ2-5, the V gene TRBV12-3 or TRBV12-4, with D unclear. Trimming stripped 11 bases from V and 2 bases from J, with 12 bases between. The CDR3 contains 12 residues. In DNA form, the CDR3 reads TGTGCCTGCGCCCTCGGTCAAGAGACCCAGTACTTC. It translates to CACALGQETQYF.

This clonotype was detected many times. The rearrangement uses TRBV7-3 and TRBJ2-7; D is possibly TRBD2 (5 bases). With 2 bases removed from V and 2 bases from J, the gap between germline ends came to 13 bases. The CDR3 consists of 15 residues. Germline V gene lookup returns CDR1 SGHTA and CDR2 FQGTGA. The CDR3 protein is CASSLGGGGTYEQYF. The CDR3 coding sequence is TGTGCCAGCAGCTTAGGTGGAGGTGGGACCTACGAGCAGTACTTC.

This clonotype occurred many times. V is TRBV2 and J is TRBJ1-1; 9 nucleotides match TRBD1. Germline loops: CDR1 SNHLY, CDR2 FYNNEI. The CDR3 is 11 residues long. V lost 11 bases and J lost 7; bases outside the gene matches: 5. Written as DNA, the CDR3 is TGTGCCGCACAGGGGGCGATTGAAGCTTTCTTT. Protein product: CAAQGAIEAFF.

At least ten counts were recorded for this clonotype. CDR3 amino acids: CASNSRGGETEAFF. In DNA, the CDR3 is TGTGCCAGCAACTCCCGGGGGGGAGAGACTGAAGCTTTCTTT. The chain couples TRBV27 to TRBJ1-1; D may be TRBD1 (5 bases). V gave up 7 bases and J gave up 5 bases, with 17 bases separating them. CDR1 is MNHEY, CDR2 SMNVEV, per germline (reference sequence). CDR3 length equals 14 residues.

In its sample, this clonotype was seen many times. The V call is TRBV6-5, the J call TRBJ2-7, with D possibly being TRBD1 or TRBD2 (6 bases each). Trimming took 5 bases from V and 3 from J, leaving 20 bases between them. The CDR3 covers 16 residues. The germline gives CDR1 MNHEY, CDR2 SVGAGI. CDR3 sequence (DNA): TGTGCCAGCAGTCCACCGACAGGAGGGCTCTACTACGAGCAGTACTTC. This gives the protein CASSPPTGGLYYEQYF.

The rearrangement links TRBV12-3 or TRBV12-4 to TRBJ2-5; D perhaps matches TRBD1 (5 bases). This CDR3 has 14 amino acids. With 6 bases removed from V and 1 base from J, the gap between germline ends came to 12 bases. The CDR3 protein is CASRKGHIQETQYF. The DNA of the CDR3 is TGTGCCAGCAGGAAAGGACACATCCAAGAGACCCAGTACTTC.

Ten or more counts support this clonotype. V usage is TRBV6-1 and J usage is TRBJ1-6, with 7 nucleotides matching TRBD1. Per the germline V gene, CDR1 is MNHNS and CDR2 is SASEGT. This CDR3 is 16 amino acids long. J was trimmed by 9 bases and V by 4 bases; bases with no gene match: 12. The CDR3 protein is CASSGPDGQAPSPLHF. The CDR3, as DNA: TGTGCCAGCAGTGGCCCTGATGGACAGGCGCCTTCACCCCTCCACTTT.

This clonotype has ten or more counts. V gene TRBV30 combines with J gene TRBJ2-7; D remains unclear. This CDR3 comprises 11 residues. CDR1 and CDR2 from the germline V gene are GTSNPN and SVGIG (reference sequence). Trimming took off 4 bases at V and 8 bases at J, with 12 bases between the two ends. This chain's CDR3 is CAWKQGLKQYF. CDR3 DNA: TGTGCCTGGAAACAAGGGCTAAAGCAGTACTTC.

This clonotype was seen at least ten times. The chain recombines TRBV7-2 with TRBJ2-7; D is uncertain. There are 12 residues in the CDR3. CDR1 SGHTA and CDR2 FQGNSA come from the germline V gene. With 5 bases removed from V and 4 bases from J, the gap between germline ends came to 9 bases. The CDR3 DNA reads TGTGCCAGCAGCCCGATGGGGTACGAGCAGTACTTC. This gives the protein CASSPMGYEQYF.

This clonotype was seen repeatedly, ten times or more. The CDR3 region has the DNA TGTGCCAGCATCACCAACAGGGACAGTCCTGAAGCTTTCTTT. The encoded protein is CASITNRDSPEAFF. The genes are TRBV6-2 or TRBV6-3 and TRBJ1-1; TRBD1 aligns across 7 bases. CDR1 MNHEY and CDR2 SVGEGT come from the germline V gene. This CDR3 is built from 14 residues. The trim removed 7 bases at V and 6 bases at J, leaving 11 bases unmatched.

V and J are TRBV6-1 and TRBJ2-7; TRBD2 matches at 9 bases. Germline-derived CDR1 and CDR2 are MNHNS and SASEGT. V lost 4 bases to trimming and J lost 0 bases; unmatched junction nucleotides: 16. The CDR3 sequence is 19 residues long. CDR3 sequence (DNA): TGTGCCAGCAGTGGATCTAGCGGGATGATTCTTAGAAGCTCCTACGAGCAGTACTTC. Translation gives CASSGSSGMILRSSYEQYF.

On this clonotype: A much larger clonotype is one base distant, so this may be a read error. The chain links TRBV30 to TRBJ2-7; maybe TRBD2 (6 bases). The germline gives CDR1 GTSNPN, CDR2 SVGIG (reference sequence). The V end lost 5 bases, the J end lost 3 bases, and 14 bases lay between the germline ends. CDR3 length: 13 residues. The CDR3 region has the DNA TGTGCCTGGGGGCGGGACGGGCTCTACGAGCAGTACTTC. It yields the protein CAWGRDGLYEQYF.

This chain uses TRBV20-1 with TRBJ2-7, with D perhaps matching TRBD2 (6 bases). Trimming pared 2 bases from V and 2 bases from J, leaving 16 bases between. Germline loops: CDR1 DFQATT, CDR2 SNEGSKA (reference sequence). CDR3 length: 15 amino acids. The CDR3 region is CSARTGTQATYEQYF. The CDR3 region has the DNA TGCAGTGCTAGAACTGGGACTCAGGCTACCTACGAGCAGTACTTC.

Ten or more counts support this clonotype. The rearrangement uses TRBV6-1 and TRBJ1-3; D gene unclear. CDR3 length: 13 residues. The germline CDR1 and CDR2 sequences are MNHNS and SASEGT. V was trimmed by 6 bases and J by 0 bases, leaving 6 bases between them. CDR3 in amino acids: CASRQFSGNTIYF. The CDR3 DNA reads TGTGCCAGCAGACAGTTCTCTGGAAACACCATATATTTT.

This clonotype appeared many times. The chain joins TRBV11-2 to TRBJ1-1; 7 bases line up with TRBD1. The CDR3 totals 17 residues. Germline trimming cut 3 bases from V and 4 bases from J; bases unmatched to any gene: 14. The germline V gene encodes CDR1 SGHAT and CDR2 FQNNGV. CDR3 protein: CASSFFAYRGLSTEAFF. CDR3 nucleotide sequence: TGTGCCAGCAGCTTTTTCGCGTACAGGGGACTGAGCACTGAAGCTTTCTTT. The entire variable domain, with the rest obtained from reference TRBV11-2 and TRBJ1-1, is as follows: EAGVAQSPRYKIIEKRQSVAFWCNPISGHATLYWYQQILGQGPKLLIQFQNNGVVDDSQLPKDRFSAERLKGVDSTLKIQPAKLEDSAVYLCASSFFAYRGLSTEAFFGQGTRLTVV.